Shown below are 12 T cell receptor beta chains from a single sample sequenced in a study of T-cell memory formation after mild COVID-19. MiXCR, run by TCRdb on the 5' RACE reads, gives a single entry per CDR3 protein. The sample contains about 110,000 distinct CDR3 sequences, about 18% of which appear only once. Input material: PBMCs or a T cell subset sorted from them (not recorded which). The receptors were sampled from an adult woman who had mild COVID-19 (a few samples of this study predate the infection). Cell type and time point are not known.

The chain recombines TRBV4-1 with TRBJ1-1; 8 positions match TRBD1. Germline loops: CDR1 MGHRA, CDR2 YSYEKL. V shed 2 bases and J 2 bases; nucleotides not matched to a gene: 4. The CDR3 runs 15 residues. The CDR3 reads CASSQQDRVNTEAFF. In DNA form, the CDR3 reads TGCGCCAGCAGCCAACAGGACAGGGTTAACACTGAAGCTTTCTTT.

This clonotype was picked up a small number of times. The genes are TRBV9 and TRBJ1-2; 10 bases align to TRBD1. J lost 4 bases, V lost 3 bases, and 3 bases had no gene match. CDR3 length: 14 amino acids. Germline V gene sequence: CDR1 SGDLS, CDR2 YYNGEE. CDR3 sequence (DNA): TGTGCCAGCAGCGAGACAGGGGGCGTCTATGGCTACACCTTC. Translation gives CASSETGGVYGYTF.

This chain connects TRBV7-2 to TRBJ2-1; 12 nucleotides align to TRBD2. The CDR3 consists of 19 residues. CDR1 and CDR2 (germline): SGHTA, FQGNSA. The V segment lost 2 bases and the J segment 8 bases; nucleotides outside the gene matches: 16. For the CDR3, the DNA is TGTGCCAGCAGCTTATCGTGGCTAGCGGGAGGGCCGAGGATCGATGAGCAGTTCTTC. This translates into CASSLSWLAGGPRIDEQFF.

This clonotype turned up a few times. The chain links TRBV5-1 to TRBJ2-7; 9 bases map to TRBD1. This CDR3 contains 14 residues. Per the germline V gene, CDR1 is SGHRS and CDR2 is YFSETQ. With V trimmed by 4 bases and J by 4 bases, 6 bases remained unmatched. This CDR3 is CASSLGQGRYEQYF. CDR3 DNA: TGCGCCAGCAGCCTCGGACAGGGGAGGTACGAGCAGTACTTC.

This clonotype showed up just a few times. The chain recombines TRBV7-6 with TRBJ2-5, with 8 positions matching TRBD2. V dropped 4 bases and J dropped 2; count of bases not matched to a gene: 6. The CDR3 consists of 15 residues. Germline CDR1 and CDR2: SGHVS and FNYEAQ. This chain's CDR3 is CASSSTSGRQETQYF. CDR3 sequence (DNA): TGTGCCAGCAGCTCAACTAGCGGAAGACAAGAGACCCAGTACTTC.

The V and J genes are TRBV19 and TRBJ2-1, with 8 nucleotides matching TRBD2. Germline CDR1 reads LNHDA; CDR2 reads SQIVND (reference sequence). J lost 7 bases, V lost 6 bases, and 11 bases had no gene match. The CDR3 sequence is 15 residues long. CDR3 coding DNA: TGTGCCAGTAGCTTCCGGGGAGCGGGAGCGAATGAGCAGTTCTTC. This codes for CASSFRGAGANEQFF.

CDR3 residues: CASGASVLEDEQYF. CDR3 nucleotide sequence: TGTGCCTCAGGCGCTAGCGTCCTAGAAGACGAGCAGTACTTC. The chain employs TRBV11-2 and TRBJ2-7; the D gene is possibly TRBD2 (6 bases). Germline V gene sequence: CDR1 SGHAT, CDR2 FQNNGV. The V end lost 11 bases, the J end lost 5 bases, and 22 bases lay between the germline ends. The CDR3 loop spans 14 amino acids.

The chain employs TRBV29-1 and TRBJ2-2; TRBD2 might be the D (6 bases). V lost 4 bases and J lost 0, with 6 bases in between. The CDR3 is made up of 13 amino acids. Germline values: CDR1 SQVTM, CDR2 ANQGSEA. CDR3 nucleotides: TGCAGCGTTGGGACTACGAACACCGGGGAGCTGTTTTTT. Its translation: CSVGTTNTGELFF.

The V and J genes are TRBV4-3 and TRBJ2-2, with TRBD2 identical over 10 bases. The CDR3 length is 16 residues. Germline CDR1 reads LGHNA; CDR2 reads YSLEER. V lost 0 bases, J lost 7 bases, and 5 bases stayed unmatched. The CDR3 DNA reads as TGCGCCAGCAGCCAAGATCTAGCGGGAGTGGGCGGGGAGCTGTTTTTT. It is translated as CASSQDLAGVGGELFF.

This clonotype was counted between two and nine times. The chain employs TRBV12-3 or TRBV12-4 and TRBJ2-1; D is tentatively TRBD1 or TRBD2 (5 bases each). The CDR3 is 15 amino acids. V was clipped by 7 bases and J by 4 bases, with 17 bases between them. Here the CDR3 DNA reads TGTGCCAGCACCATTCTCGGGGCGGGTTACAATGAGCAGTTCTTC. Amino acid sequence: CASTILGAGYNEQFF.

J is TRBJ2-3 and V is TRBV11-2; maybe TRBD1 (5 bases). The CDR3 contains 15 residues. Trimming pared 5 bases from V and 0 bases from J, leaving 12 bases between. Germline V gives CDR1 SGHAT, CDR2 FQNNGV. DNA for the CDR3: TGTGCCAGCAGCCCCCGATGGGGCAGCACAGATACGCAGTATTTT. Its translation is CASSPRWGSTDTQYF.

This clonotype was seen repeatedly, ten times or more. The chain employs TRBV6-5 and TRBJ2-7; a possible D gene is TRBD2 (5 bases). Germline CDR1 and CDR2: MNHEY and SVGAGI. CDR3 length: 15 residues. V was clipped by 6 bases and J by 2 bases, with 17 bases between them. The chain's CDR3 is CASSSPRGWAYEQYF. In nucleotides, the CDR3 is TGTGCCAGCAGCTCCCCCCGAGGGTGGGCCTACGAGCAGTACTTC.